This TCR beta chain was observed in a study of blood T cell repertoires in COVID-19 (dated by TCRdb to about 2020). Regarding the research as a whole: Collaborator samples came from the United States, Italy and Spain and covered acute and convalescent phases of COVID-19. The material from the prospective study consisted of cDNA or gDNA derived from T cells, B-cell-depleted T cells, or PBMCs. Deeply sampled blood TCRbeta repertoires from subjects exposed to, actively infected with, or recovered from COVID-19 were included in the dataset. The repertoires were released in a freely available public database meant as a resource for research on the immune response to SARS-CoV-2. Samples were obtained from the ongoing ImmuneRACE study (first 160 participants) and from 1,254 subjects provided by 6 global collaborators. The sample metadata nearly always contained a de-identified subject ID, COVID-19 status, age in years and sex. Where available, HLA class I and class II types were obtained from metadata supplied by the sample provider rather than from assay-based typing.

In the case of this clone: Its binding antigen is unknown. No much larger clonotype is one base removed from it; base qualities were not supplied.

Points the paper makes about the study in general: The amount of clinical and demographic metadata varied by source and participant and was provided uncurated.

TCRbeta CDR3 regions were amplified from genomic DNA by means of the immunoSEQ Assay, a bias-controlled multiplex PCR. Per the source publication's procedure: Nucleated cell counts per sample were estimated from amplification of reference gene primers within the assay. Sequence reads were collapsed and filtered to measure the absolute abundance of every unique TCRbeta CDR3 rearrangement. Productive Simpson clonality was computed per sample as the square root of Simpson's diversity index over productive rearrangements. The source is immuneACCESS, and TCRdb retained only in-frame sequences with V and J called. Part of the clones is not carried over; for the studies checked, unresolved V genes explain less than half of this, and the remainder is unexplained. V and J calls and clone size are as listed in that table; D and trimming were resolved from the DNA. Present in this sample are 60,000 to 70,000 clones, 65% to 90% of which were seen just once. Together, the top ten hold 20% to 25% of the sample.

Whole blood was collected in K2EDTA tubes by collaborating institutions according to the institutions' own protocols. For TCRbeta analysis, collaborators shipped samples as frozen whole blood, isolated PBMCs, or DNA extracted from either of those sample types. Including the terminal cysteine and phenylalanine, the CDR3 comprises 16 residues. CDR3 DNA is the only sequence kept; it has 48 bases, read in frame from the first base. V sheds 1 base and J sheds 4 bases, leaving 16 bases between their ends. For CDR1 and CDR2, the germline V gene lists MGHRA and YSYEKL. This clonotype was sampled from a man aged 45 to 65 with acute or convalescent COVID-19. The rearranged chain carries TRBV4-1 and TRBJ2-5; a tentative D match to TRBD1 spans 6 bases. Sequenced sample: peripheral blood. The CDR3 region reads CASSQVGIGGGETQYF. The bases are TGCGCCAGCAGCCAAGTTGGCATTGGGGGCGGAGAGACCCAGTACTTC.